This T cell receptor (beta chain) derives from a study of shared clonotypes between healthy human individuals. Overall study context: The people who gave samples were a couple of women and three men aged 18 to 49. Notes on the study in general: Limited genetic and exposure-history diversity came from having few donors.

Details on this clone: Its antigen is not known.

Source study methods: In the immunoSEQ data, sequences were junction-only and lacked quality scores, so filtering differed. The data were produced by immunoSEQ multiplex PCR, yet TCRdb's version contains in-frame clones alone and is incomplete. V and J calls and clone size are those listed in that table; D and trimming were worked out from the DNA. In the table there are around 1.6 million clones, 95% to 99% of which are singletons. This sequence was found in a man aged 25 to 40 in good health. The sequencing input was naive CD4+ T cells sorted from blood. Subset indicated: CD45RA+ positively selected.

CDR3 in amino acids: CASSRFLGRAGNTEAFF. The CDR3 DNA sequence: TGTGCCAGCTCACGATTCTTGGGCCGAGCGGGCAACACTGAAGCTTTCTTT. The rearrangement links TRBV18 to TRBJ1-1; D is ambiguous. V was trimmed by 4 bases and J by 2 bases, leaving 20 bases between them. There are 17 residues in the CDR3. CDR1 is KGHSH and CDR2 is LQKENI in the germline V gene.